These 31 T cell receptor beta chains originate from one sample sequenced in a study of graft-versus-host responses after intestinal transplantation (dated by TCRdb to the early 2020s). These receptors are not linked to any known antigen. The library was obtained by the immunoSEQ multiplex PCR assay. TCRdb re-hosts the immuneACCESS table, in-frame sequences only. Its copies lack some clones; in the studies checked, an unresolved V gene accounts for under half of them, and the cause for the rest is not known. The sample profile shows about 130,000 clones; around 90% of them were found once. The ten largest clones take up roughly 0.19% of the sample. Taken with the paper, the label for time point translates to: cells obtained before transplantation from donor or recipient. The sequenced sample was unstimulated CD4+ T cells sorted from spleen or lymph node cells, obtained before intestinal transplant. Source of these receptors: a human donor who received an intestinal transplant.

This clone occurred once. The gene calls are TRBV11-1 and TRBJ2-7; TRBD1 aligns across 7 bases. With V trimmed by 5 bases and J by 3 bases, 7 bases remained unmatched. Germline V gene lookup returns CDR1 SGHAT and CDR2 FQDESV (reference sequence). The CDR3 has 14 residues. CDR3 in DNA: TGTGCCAGCAGCCTAGGGGGCAGGTACTACGAGCAGTACTTC. It specifies CASSLGGRYYEQYF.

The chain is built from TRBV7-3 and TRBJ2-7; D is undetermined. CDR3 length: 13 residues. CDR1 SGHTA and CDR2 FQGTGA come from the germline V gene. Trimming stripped 5 bases from V and 1 base from J, with 9 bases between. The CDR3 DNA reads as TGTGCCAGCAGCCCCCGCAATTCCTACGAGCAGTACTTC. This codes for CASSPRNSYEQYF.

Written as DNA, the CDR3 is TGTGCCAGCAGCTCGGATAGCCGGGACAGGGTGCGGTATTTT. It translates to CASSSDSRDRVRYF. The chain joins TRBV5-4 to TRBJ2-3; 9 nucleotides agree with TRBD1. The germline V gene has CDR1 SGHNT and CDR2 YYREEE (reference sequence). J lost 14 bases, V lost 3 bases, and 13 bases had no gene match. The CDR3 spans 14 residues.

The chain employs TRBV28 and TRBJ2-2, with D perhaps TRBD2 (6 bases). CDR1 and CDR2 from the germline V gene are MDHEN and SYDVKM. The CDR3 runs to 16 residues. V was trimmed by 5 bases and J by 5 bases, leaving 18 bases between them. In DNA form, the CDR3 reads TGTGCCAGCAGTGGAGAGGGGCTCCGGGGGACCGGGGAGCTGTTTTTT. It is translated as CASSGEGLRGTGELFF. The full variable domain, completed using reference TRBV28 and TRBJ2-2, is DVKVTQSSRYLVKRTGEKVFLECVQDMDHENMFWYRQDPGLGLRLIYFSYDVKMKEKGDIPEGYSVSREKKERFSLILESASTNQTSMYLCASSGEGLRGTGELFFGEGSRLTVL.

The rearrangement links TRBV14 to TRBJ2-1; 7 nucleotides align to TRBD2. Germline lookup yields CDR1 SGHDN and CDR2 FVKESK. V lost 4 bases to trimming and J lost 7 bases; unmatched junction nucleotides: 7. This CDR3 comprises 14 residues. The CDR3 protein is CASSRGGPPNEQFF. As DNA, the CDR3 is TGTGCCAGCAGCCGGGGGGGACCCCCGAATGAGCAGTTCTTC.

The chain links TRBV28 to TRBJ2-3; maybe TRBD1 (6 bases). The germline CDR1 and CDR2 sequences are MDHEN and SYDVKM. The CDR3 consists of 13 residues. With 3 bases removed from V and 4 bases from J, the gap between germline ends came to 8 bases. CDR3 nucleotides: TGTGCCAGCAGTTTCGGACAGCCAGATACGCAGTATTTT. Translation: CASSFGQPDTQYF.

The J gene is TRBJ1-1, the V gene TRBV28; D is unclear. The CDR3 runs to 14 residues. Germline V CDR1 and CDR2: MDHEN, SYDVKM. Trimming cost V 3 bases and J 1 base, with 9 bases left between them. The CDR3 bases are TGTGCCAGCAGTTTTTTAGCAGGGAACACTGAAGCTTTCTTT. Translating it yields CASSFLAGNTEAFF. The full variable domain, in which reference TRBV28 and TRBJ1-1 provide the parts outside the CDR3, is DVKVTQSSRYLVKRTGEKVFLECVQDMDHENMFWYRQDPGLGLRLIYFSYDVKMKEKGDIPEGYSVSREKKERFSLILESASTNQTSMYLCASSFLAGNTEAFFGQGTRLTVV.

The chain's CDR3 is CASSAGGMDTGELFF. The DNA of the CDR3 is TGCGCCAGCTCGGCGGGGGGGATGGACACCGGGGAGCTGTTTTTT. The chain employs TRBV4-3 and TRBJ2-2, with TRBD2 matching 9 bases. Germline V gene data show CDR1 as LGHNA and CDR2 as YSLEER. The V and J ends lost 8 bases and 3 bases, in that order; junction bases with no gene match: 7. This CDR3 is 15 amino acids long.

The J gene is TRBJ1-1, the V gene TRBV19, with D hard to call. The germline gives CDR1 LNHDA, CDR2 SQIVND (reference sequence). The CDR3 totals 16 residues. V was cut by 0 bases and J by 1 base, with 12 bases left in between. The CDR3: CASSIDVPPSNTEAFF. The CDR3 DNA is TGTGCCAGTAGTATAGACGTCCCGCCGTCGAACACTGAAGCTTTCTTT.

The chain uses TRBV28 and TRBJ2-1, with D tentatively TRBD1 or TRBD2 (6 bases each). Germline values: CDR1 MDHEN, CDR2 SYDVKM. V dropped 7 bases and J dropped 2 bases, with 24 bases sitting between them. This CDR3 is built from 18 residues. CDR3 nucleotides: TGTGCCAGCACCCTAGTGGGAGGCAGGGGATTTGCCTACAATGAGCAGTTCTTC. Translation gives CASTLVGGRGFAYNEQFF.

The CDR3 is CASSSDRGRGGEDTQYF. The DNA of the CDR3 is TGCGCCAGCAGCTCCGACAGGGGGCGCGGAGGCGAAGATACGCAGTATTTT. The V and J genes are TRBV5-1 and TRBJ2-3, with TRBD1 matching over 10 bases. Germline V lookup: CDR1 SGHRS, CDR2 YFSETQ. The junction had 12 bases not matched to a gene; V was cut back by 3 bases and J by 5 bases. This CDR3 has 17 residues.

The chain employs TRBV2 and TRBJ2-7, with D unresolved. Germline CDR1 reads SNHLY; CDR2 reads FYNNEI. This CDR3 has 13 amino acids. The V gene lost 2 bases and the J gene lost 3 bases, with 8 bases spanning the gap. The DNA of the CDR3 is TGTGCCAGCAGTGAACGTGGAGACTACGAGCAGTACTTC. Protein: CASSERGDYEQYF. Complete variable domain (other parts from reference TRBV2 and TRBJ2-7): EPEVTQTPSHQVTQMGQEVILRCVPISNHLYFYWYRQILGQKVEFLVSFYNNEISEKSEIFDDQFSVERPDGSNFTLKIRSTKLEDSAMYFCASSERGDYEQYFGPGTRLTVT.

This rearrangement joins TRBV10-1 to TRBJ2-3; no reliable D call. This CDR3 is 12 amino acids long. V shed 6 bases and J shed 2 bases, with 6 bases lying between them. CDR1 WNHNN and CDR2 SYGVQD come from the germline V gene (reference sequence). The CDR3 here is CASSSNTDTQYF. The DNA of the CDR3 is TGCGCCAGCAGCTCAAACACAGATACGCAGTATTTT.

This chain connects TRBV29-1 to TRBJ1-2, with 11 bases fitting TRBD1. With 1 base clipped from V and 8 bases from J, the junction kept 9 bases outside the gene matches. Looked up from germline, CDR1 is SQVTM and CDR2 is ANQGSEA. The CDR3 has 15 amino acids. CDR3: CSVEGSGQGAEGYTF. CDR3 bases: TGCAGCGTTGAAGGCTCCGGACAGGGGGCGGAAGGCTACACCTTC.

This sequence joins TRBV27 and TRBJ1-6; D uncertain. The ends were cut back, 3 bases at V and 6 bases at J, with 9 bases in the middle. The length of the CDR3 is 14 residues. Germline V CDR1 and CDR2: MNHEY, SMNVEV (reference sequence). The chain's CDR3 is CASSFRQANSPLHF. CDR3 coding DNA: TGTGCCAGCAGTTTTCGGCAGGCTAATTCACCCCTCCACTTT.

This clone was detected only once. The chain combines TRBV7-2 with TRBJ1-2; TRBD1 agrees at 11 bases. Germline V gene data show CDR1 as SGHTA and CDR2 as FQGNSA. V dropped 5 bases and J dropped 8; count of bases not matched to a gene: 4. This CDR3 is 13 amino acids long. CDR3 DNA sequence: TGTGCCAGCAGCCCGGACAGGGGGCAAGGCTACACCTTC. The encoded protein is CASSPDRGQGYTF. Full variable domain (remainder filled in from reference TRBV7-2 and TRBJ1-2): GAGVSQSPSNKVTEKGKDVELRCDPISGHTALYWYRQSLGQGLEFLIYFQGNSAPDKSGLPSDRFSAERTGGSVSTLTIQRTQQEDSAVYLCASSPDRGQGYTFGSGTRLTVV.

This clone occurred a few times. The rearrangement joins TRBV5-6 to TRBJ2-1; D remains unclear. CDR3 size: 14 residues. V lost 0 bases and J lost 11, with 15 bases in between. Germline V gene lookup returns CDR1 SGHDT and CDR2 YYEEEE. For the CDR3, the DNA is TGTGCCAGCAGCTTGGGGCTTGGGCCAGAGAAGCAGTTCTTC. Its translation: CASSLGLGPEKQFF.

The chain links TRBV25-1 to TRBJ2-7, with D possibly TRBD1 on 6 matching bases. Trimming stripped 4 bases from V and 3 bases from J, with 13 bases between. The germline V gene encodes CDR1 MGHDK and CDR2 SYGVNS. The CDR3 loop spans 14 amino acids. The CDR3 here is CASSAAGVNYEQYF. CDR3 coding DNA: TGTGCCAGCAGTGCGGCAGGGGTAAACTACGAGCAGTACTTC.

The rearrangement joins TRBV11-3 to TRBJ1-3; the D is unclear. Germline values: CDR1 SGHNT, CDR2 YENEEA. This CDR3 has 12 residues. Trimming pared 5 bases from V and 3 bases from J, leaving 5 bases between. The CDR3 here is CASSPGGNTIYF. For the CDR3, the DNA is TGTGCCAGCAGCCCAGGTGGAAACACCATATATTTT. Complete variable domain (other parts from reference TRBV11-3 and TRBJ1-3): EAGVVQSPRYKIIEKKQPVAFWCNPISGHNTLYWYLQNLGQGPELLIRYENEEAVDDSQLPKDRFSAERLKGVDSTLKIQPAELGDSAVYLCASSPGGNTIYFGEGSWLTVV.

This chain joins TRBV11-3 and TRBJ2-2; the match to TRBD1 covers 9 bases. Germline V gives CDR1 SGHNT, CDR2 YENEEA. V lost 5 bases, J lost 5 bases, and 6 bases stayed unmatched. The CDR3 totals 15 residues. The CDR3 coding sequence is TGTGCCAGCAGCCCCGGACAGGGGTGGACCGGGGAGCTGTTTTTT. Amino acid sequence: CASSPGQGWTGELFF.

The CDR3 sequence is CASSPEVGLGETQYF. Here the CDR3 DNA reads TGTGCCAGCAGCCCCGAGGTAGGATTGGGAGAGACCCAGTACTTC. The chain recombines TRBV11-2 with TRBJ2-5; no firm D call. The CDR3 is 15 amino acids. Trimming took off 5 bases at V and 4 bases at J, with 17 bases between the two ends. CDR1 and CDR2 (germline): SGHAT, FQNNGV.

The chain joins TRBV7-8 to TRBJ2-4; TRBD2 agrees at 11 bases. V lost 3 bases to trimming and J lost 1 base; unmatched junction nucleotides: 11. In germline, CDR1 is SGHVS, CDR2 FQNEAQ. The CDR3 sequence is 19 residues long. The chain's CDR3 is CASSLRTSGPQTAKNIQYF. CDR3 bases: TGTGCCAGCAGCTTGAGGACTAGCGGGCCTCAAACCGCCAAAAACATTCAGTACTTC.

CDR3 sequence: CAWSEGLAGAGELFF. DNA of the CDR3: TGTGCCTGGAGTGAGGGACTAGCGGGAGCCGGGGAGCTGTTTTTT. The chain is built from TRBV30 and TRBJ2-2; TRBD2 matches at 14 bases. CDR1 GTSNPN and CDR2 SVGIG come from the germline V gene (reference sequence). V shed 1 base, J shed 6 bases, and the junction held 1 base outside the gene matches. The CDR3 totals 15 residues.

The chain is built from TRBV28 and TRBJ2-7; TRBD1 agrees at 10 bases. V was pared by 8 bases and J by 4 bases, with 5 bases of the junction left unmatched. CDR3 length: 13 residues. The germline CDR1 and CDR2 sequences are MDHEN and SYDVKM. Here the CDR3 reads CASSGQGMYEQYF. The DNA of the CDR3 is TGTGCCAGCTCGGGACAGGGGATGTACGAGCAGTACTTC. The complete variable domain, with remaining parts taken from reference TRBV28 and TRBJ2-7, reads DVKVTQSSRYLVKRTGEKVFLECVQDMDHENMFWYRQDPGLGLRLIYFSYDVKMKEKGDIPEGYSVSREKKERFSLILESASTNQTSMYLCASSGQGMYEQYFGPGTRLTVT.

The chain carries TRBV30 and TRBJ1-1; D unresolved. Germline V CDR1 and CDR2: GTSNPN, SVGIG (reference sequence). Trimming removed 1 base at V and 0 bases at J, with 3 bases between. The CDR3 spans 12 residues. DNA of the CDR3: TGTGCCTGGAGTGGGGTGAACACTGAAGCTTTCTTT. It translates to CAWSGVNTEAFF. Drawing the rest from reference TRBV30 and TRBJ1-1, the complete variable domain is SQTIHQWPATLVQPVGSPLSLECTVEGTSNPNLYWYRQAAGRGLQLLFYSVGIGQISSEVPQNLSASRPQDRQFILSSKKLLLSDSGFYLCAWSGVNTEAFFGQGTRLTVV.

The chain combines TRBV28 with TRBJ1-1; 9 bases align to TRBD1. Germline assignment: CDR1 MDHEN and CDR2 SYDVKM. The CDR3 totals 15 residues. V was clipped by 7 bases and J by 4 bases; unmatched bases: 10. CDR3 in DNA: TGTGCCAGCACCCTACAGGGGGCGCGAATCACTGAAGCTTTCTTT. Its protein product is CASTLQGARITEAFF.

For the CDR3, the DNA is TGTGCCACGTCCTCGGGAGTTTGGGGAAGAGCGGATCAGTACTTC. Its protein is CATSSGVWGRADQYF. The V and J genes are TRBV15 and TRBJ2-4; TRBD2 might be the D (6 bases). The CDR3 has 15 residues. From germline, CDR1 is LNHNV and CDR2 YYDKDF (reference sequence). Trimming pared 9 bases from V and 12 bases from J, leaving 27 bases between.

V gene TRBV2 combines with J gene TRBJ1-1, with D hard to call. The CDR3 has 13 residues. V was pared by 3 bases and J by 4 bases, with 9 bases between. CDR1 is SNHLY, CDR2 FYNNEI, per germline. CDR3 DNA: TGTGCCAGCAGTGACAGGCAGTTCACTGAAGCTTTCTTT. It yields the protein CASSDRQFTEAFF.

The rearrangement uses TRBV19 and TRBJ2-5; TRBD2 aligns across 7 bases. The CDR3 loop spans 13 amino acids. V lost 6 bases to trimming and J lost 5 bases; unmatched junction nucleotides: 6. From germline, CDR1 is LNHDA and CDR2 SQIVND (reference sequence). Here the CDR3 reads CASRSGKGETQYF. CDR3 sequence (DNA): TGTGCCAGTAGAAGCGGGAAGGGGGAGACCCAGTACTTC.

The chain combines TRBV5-1 with TRBJ2-5, with D possibly being TRBD1 (6 bases). CDR1 is SGHRS, CDR2 YFSETQ, per germline. Trimming removed 0 bases at V and 3 bases at J, with 12 bases between. This CDR3 has 15 residues. The CDR3 here is CASSLVSRGEETQYF. The CDR3 DNA is TGCGCCAGCAGCTTGGTATCCAGGGGAGAAGAGACCCAGTACTTC.

The rearrangement joins TRBV6-1 to TRBJ1-5; 9 bases align to TRBD1. V shed 4 bases and J 2 bases; nucleotides not matched to a gene: 3. The CDR3 runs 15 residues. The germline CDR1 and CDR2 sequences are MNHNS and SASEGT. In DNA form, the CDR3 reads TGTGCCAGCAGTGGGGGACAGGGCGGCAATCAGCCCCAGCATTTT. Its translation: CASSGGQGGNQPQHF.